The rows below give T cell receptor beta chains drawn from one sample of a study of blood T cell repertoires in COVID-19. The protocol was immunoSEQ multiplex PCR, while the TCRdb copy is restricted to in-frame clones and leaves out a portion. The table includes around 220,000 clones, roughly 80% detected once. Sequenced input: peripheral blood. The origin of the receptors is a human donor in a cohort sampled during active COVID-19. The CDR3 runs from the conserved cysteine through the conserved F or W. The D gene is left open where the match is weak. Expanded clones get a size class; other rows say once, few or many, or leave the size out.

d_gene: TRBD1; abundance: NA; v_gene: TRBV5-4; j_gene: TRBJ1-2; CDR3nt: TGTGCCAGCAGCCGGGACAGGGGGCAAGGAAGAGGCTACACCTTC; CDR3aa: CASSRDRGQGRGYTF
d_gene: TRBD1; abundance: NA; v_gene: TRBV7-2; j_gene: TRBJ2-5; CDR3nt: TGTGCCAGCAGCCTATTGACAGGGGCGGACGAGACCCAGTACTTC; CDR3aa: CASSLLTGADETQYF
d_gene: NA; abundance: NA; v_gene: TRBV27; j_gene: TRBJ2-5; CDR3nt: TGTGCCAGCAGTTTCTCGATAGAGGACCAAGAGACCCAGTACTTC; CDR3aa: CASSFSIEDQETQYF
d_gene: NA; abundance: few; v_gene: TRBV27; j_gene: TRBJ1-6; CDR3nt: TGTGCCAGCAGTCCTGCTCCGGGACACCAAAATTCACCCCTCCACTTT; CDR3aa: CASSPAPGHQNSPLHF
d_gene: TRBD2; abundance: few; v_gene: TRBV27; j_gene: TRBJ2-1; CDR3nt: TGTGCCAGCAGTACTAGCGACCCTTTCTACAATGAGCAGTTCTTC; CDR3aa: CASSTSDPFYNEQFF
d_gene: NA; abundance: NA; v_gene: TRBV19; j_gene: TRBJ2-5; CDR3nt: TGTGCCAGTAGTATGACATTCCAAGAGACCCAGTACTTC; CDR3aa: CASSMTFQETQYF
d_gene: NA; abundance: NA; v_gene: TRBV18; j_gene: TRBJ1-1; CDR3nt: TGTGCCGGCCAGGACGGGAAGAACACTGAAGCTTTCTTT; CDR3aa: CAGQDGKNTEAFF
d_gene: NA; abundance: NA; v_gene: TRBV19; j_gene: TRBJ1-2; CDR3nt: TGTGCCAGTAGTCTCGGGTCCTTCTATGGCTACACCTTC; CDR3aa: CASSLGSFYGYTF
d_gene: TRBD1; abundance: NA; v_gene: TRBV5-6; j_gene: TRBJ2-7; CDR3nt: TGTGCCAGCAGTACAGGGGCAACCTACGAGCAGTACTTC; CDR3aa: CASSTGATYEQYF
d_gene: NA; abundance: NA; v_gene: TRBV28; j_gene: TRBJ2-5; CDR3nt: TGTGCCAGCATCCCCGGGAGTTTGTACCAAGAGACCCAGTACTTC; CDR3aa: CASIPGSLYQETQYF
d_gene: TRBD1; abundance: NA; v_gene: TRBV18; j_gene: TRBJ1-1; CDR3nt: TGTGCCAGCTCACAGACAGGGAGCACTGAAGCTTTCTTT; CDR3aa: CASSQTGSTEAFF
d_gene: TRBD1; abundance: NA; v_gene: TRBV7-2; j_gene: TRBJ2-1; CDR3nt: TGTGCCAGCAGCCCAGGGACAGGGGCCGGGGGCAATGAGCAGTTCTTC; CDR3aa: CASSPGTGAGGNEQFF
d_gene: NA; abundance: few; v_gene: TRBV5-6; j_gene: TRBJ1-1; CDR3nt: TGTGCCAGCACCTCGTTGCGGGAGAACACTGAAGCTTTCTTT; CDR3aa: CASTSLRENTEAFF